What follows are 4 T cell receptor beta chains derived from one specimen sequenced in a study of neurological immune-mediated disorders. TCRdb analysed the 5' RACE reads with MiXCR anew, one entry per CDR3 protein. Among under 80,000 distinct CDR3 sequences listed, roughly 5.6% were seen once. The sequenced material came from PBMCs. The receptors were sampled from a woman in her twenties or thirties with multiple sclerosis.

The genes are TRBV3-1 and TRBJ1-2; D gene ambiguous. Deletions cut 1 base from V and 4 bases from J, with 10 bases between. CDR3 size: 14 residues. The germline CDR1 and CDR2 sequences are LGHDT and YNNKEL (reference sequence). The chain's CDR3 is CASSQVDVAYGYTF. The CDR3 DNA is TGTGCCAGCAGCCAAGTAGACGTTGCCTATGGCTACACCTTC. Based on the CDR3 plus reference TRBV3-1 and TRBJ1-2, the full variable domain is DTAVSQTPKYLVTQMGNDKSIKCEQNLGHDTMYWYKQDSKKFLKIMFSYNNKELIINETVPNRFSPKSPDKAHLNLHINSLELGDSAVYFCASSQVDVAYGYTFGSGTRLTVV.

This chain links TRBV12-3 or TRBV12-4 with TRBJ1-6; TRBD1 aligns across 9 bases. V trimming: 1 base; J trimming: 10 bases; junction bases outside the gene matches: 5. The CDR3 contains 15 residues. The CDR3 here is CASSLGTGDSSPLHF. The CDR3 DNA sequence: TGTGCCAGCAGTTTAGGGACAGGGGATTCCTCACCCCTCCACTTT.

This clonotype was seen at least ten times. V is TRBV12-3 or TRBV12-4 and J is TRBJ1-1; D is ambiguous. The CDR3 sequence is 14 residues long. Trimming shortened V by 2 bases and J by 0 bases, and 7 bases separated the two germline ends. The CDR3 bases are TGTGCCAGCAGTTTACGAGGGATGAACACTGAAGCTTTCTTT. Protein product: CASSLRGMNTEAFF.

Many counts were recorded for this clonotype. The V and J genes are TRBV29-1 and TRBJ1-2; 8 bases are a match to TRBD1. Germline V CDR1 and CDR2: SQVTM, ANQGSEA. The CDR3 loop spans 12 amino acids. The trim removed 6 bases at V and 6 bases at J, leaving 6 bases unmatched. As DNA, the CDR3 is TGCAGCGTGATGACAGGGGCAAATGGCTACACCTTC. This sequence encodes CSVMTGANGYTF.